The rows below give T cell receptor beta chains drawn from one sample of a study of T cell responses to AZD1222 COVID-19 vaccine. Profiled with immunoSEQ multiplex PCR; TCRdb holds only in-frame clones, not every one. The sample holds over 90,000 clones; 70% to 90% are singletons and the top ten take around 5.1%. The specimen was peripheral blood, collected on day 0 of AZD1222 vaccination. Receptors were obtained from an adult in good health. The CDR3 runs from the conserved cysteine through the conserved F or W. A D gene is named only where the DNA matches it firmly. The size field is filled for only some rows; it gives once, few, many or a size class.

J gene: TRBJ1-3
V gene: TRBV3-1/TRBV3-2
D gene: NA
clone size: NA
CDR3 protein: CASSQNPGPRNTIYF
CDR3 DNA: TGTGCCAGCAGCCAAAACCCGGGACCGCGGAACACCATATATTTT

J gene: TRBJ2-3
V gene: TRBV5-1
D gene: TRBD1
clone size: once
CDR3 protein: CASRLGQGMDTQYF
CDR3 DNA: TGCGCCAGCAGATTGGGACAGGGGATGGATACGCAGTATTTT

J gene: TRBJ2-3
V gene: TRBV7-2
D gene: NA
clone size: NA
CDR3 protein: CASSLDNSNTQYF
CDR3 DNA: TGTGCCAGCAGCCTTGATAATTCGAATACGCAGTATTTT

J gene: TRBJ2-2
V gene: TRBV19
D gene: NA
clone size: NA
CDR3 protein: CASSMTNTGELFF
CDR3 DNA: TGTGCCAGTAGTATGACTAACACCGGGGAGCTGTTTTTT

J gene: TRBJ2-7
V gene: TRBV7-2
D gene: NA
clone size: NA
CDR3 protein: CASSIGQPGSYEQYF
CDR3 DNA: TGTGCCAGCAGCATCGGACAGCCGGGCTCCTACGAGCAGTACTTC

J gene: TRBJ2-3
V gene: TRBV10-3
D gene: TRBD1
clone size: NA
CDR3 protein: CAISTGSTDTQYF
CDR3 DNA: TGTGCCATCTCGACAGGGAGCACAGATACGCAGTATTTT

J gene: TRBJ2-1
V gene: TRBV10-3
D gene: NA
clone size: NA
CDR3 protein: CAIGPVDYDHEQFF
CDR3 DNA: TGTGCCATCGGCCCCGTGGACTACGACCATGAGCAGTTCTTC

J gene: TRBJ2-7
V gene: TRBV6-6
D gene: NA
clone size: NA
CDR3 protein: CASSLPGSSYEQYF
CDR3 DNA: TGTGCCAGCAGCCTCCCGGGGAGCTCCTACGAGCAGTACTTC

J gene: TRBJ1-5
V gene: TRBV15
D gene: NA
clone size: NA
CDR3 protein: CATSLAGSNQPQHF
CDR3 DNA: TGTGCCACCAGCCTGGCTGGGTCCAATCAGCCCCAGCATTTT

J gene: TRBJ2-3
V gene: TRBV18
D gene: TRBD1
clone size: NA
CDR3 protein: CASSLTSGTDKLSTDTQYF
CDR3 DNA: TGTGCCAGCTCACTAACCTCCGGGACAGACAAGTTAAGCACAGATACGCAGTATTTT

J gene: TRBJ1-2
V gene: TRBV5-1
D gene: NA
clone size: NA
CDR3 protein: CASSQGPNYGYTF
CDR3 DNA: TGCGCCAGCAGCCAGGGACCTAACTATGGCTACACCTTC

J gene: TRBJ1-6
V gene: TRBV5-1
D gene: NA
clone size: NA
CDR3 protein: CASSADGGNSPLHF
CDR3 DNA: TGCGCCAGCAGCGCGGACGGGGGGAATTCACCCCTCCACTTT

J gene: TRBJ2-2
V gene: TRBV29-1
D gene: NA
clone size: NA
CDR3 protein: CSAGRQYTGELFF
CDR3 DNA: TGCAGCGCCGGTCGACAGTACACCGGGGAGCTGTTTTTT

J gene: TRBJ2-7
V gene: TRBV7-9
D gene: TRBD1
clone size: NA
CDR3 protein: CASSLRQGYEQYF
CDR3 DNA: TGTGCCAGCAGCTTACGACAGGGCTACGAGCAGTACTTC

J gene: TRBJ2-5
V gene: TRBV28
D gene: NA
clone size: NA
CDR3 protein: CASSGGGLGETQYF
CDR3 DNA: TGTGCCAGCAGTGGGGGCGGGTTAGGAGAGACCCAGTACTTC

J gene: TRBJ1-5
V gene: TRBV6-5
D gene: TRBD1
clone size: NA
CDR3 protein: CASSTTGGRDQPQHF
CDR3 DNA: TGTGCCAGCAGTACAACAGGGGGGCGTGATCAGCCCCAGCATTTT

J gene: TRBJ1-5
V gene: TRBV5-1
D gene: NA
clone size: NA
CDR3 protein: CASSLLQGGQPQHF
CDR3 DNA: TGCGCCAGCAGCTTGCTACAGGGTGGCCAGCCCCAGCATTTT

J gene: TRBJ2-7
V gene: TRBV2
D gene: NA
clone size: NA
CDR3 protein: CASSYSREQYF
CDR3 DNA: TGTGCCAGCAGTTATTCCAGAGAGCAGTACTTC

J gene: TRBJ2-1
V gene: TRBV24-1
D gene: NA
clone size: NA
CDR3 protein: CATSEPNRDSNEQFF
CDR3 DNA: TGTGCCACCAGTGAGCCGAACCGGGACTCCAATGAGCAGTTCTTC

J gene: TRBJ1-5
V gene: TRBV29-1
D gene: TRBD1
clone size: NA
CDR3 protein: CSVGQGTNQPQHF
CDR3 DNA: TGCAGCGTGGGACAGGGTACCAATCAGCCCCAGCATTTT

J gene: TRBJ2-7
V gene: TRBV4-3
D gene: NA
clone size: NA
CDR3 protein: CASSQDRTYEQYF
CDR3 DNA: TGCGCCAGCAGCCAAGATAGGACCTACGAGCAGTACTTC

J gene: TRBJ2-1
V gene: TRBV6-6
D gene: NA
clone size: NA
CDR3 protein: CASSLGQGINNEQFF
CDR3 DNA: TGTGCCAGCTCCCTCGGGCAGGGGATCAACAATGAGCAGTTCTTC

J gene: TRBJ1-5
V gene: TRBV28
D gene: TRBD1
clone size: NA
CDR3 protein: CASSSDRVDQPQHF
CDR3 DNA: TGTGCCAGCAGTTCGGACAGGGTGGATCAGCCCCAGCATTTT

J gene: TRBJ1-1
V gene: TRBV28
D gene: NA
clone size: NA
CDR3 protein: CASNYITEIQNTEAFF
CDR3 DNA: TGTGCCAGCAATTACATTACAGAGATTCAGAACACTGAAGCTTTCTTT

J gene: TRBJ1-1
V gene: TRBV29-1
D gene: TRBD1
clone size: NA
CDR3 protein: CSVLGQGWPEAFF
CDR3 DNA: TGCAGCGTCCTGGGACAGGGGTGGCCTGAAGCTTTCTTT

J gene: TRBJ2-5
V gene: TRBV2
D gene: NA
clone size: NA
CDR3 protein: CASSSGERRGETQYF
CDR3 DNA: TGTGCCAGCAGTAGTGGGGAGCGCAGGGGAGAGACCCAGTACTTC

J gene: TRBJ2-7
V gene: TRBV25-1
D gene: TRBD2
clone size: NA
CDR3 protein: CASSPTSGSQGQYF
CDR3 DNA: TGTGCCAGCAGTCCGACTAGCGGGAGCCAGGGGCAGTACTTC